This is a list of T cell receptor beta chains from one sample in a study of blood T cell repertoires in COVID-19. Repertoires were generated with immunoSEQ multiplex PCR, while TCRdb's copy carries only in-frame clones and drops some. The sample has under 300,000 clones, 83% seen once; the top ten hold more than 8%. Material for sequencing was peripheral blood. These receptors were taken from a woman aged 45-65 years who had recovered from COVID-19. Each CDR3 is given with its conserved first and last residue. The D gene is left open where the match is weak. Clone size is not always given. Where it is, it says once, few, many or a class for expanded clones.

CDR3 protein: CASSPRTGDTEAFF
CDR3 DNA: TGTGCCAGCAGCCCACGGACAGGGGACACTGAAGCTTTCTTT
CDR3 length: 14
J gene: TRBJ1-1
clone size: -
D gene: TRBD1
V gene: TRBV3-1/TRBV3-2

CDR3 protein: CASSWVSWKAGELFF
CDR3 DNA: TGTGCCAGCAGTTGGGTTAGCTGGAAGGCCGGGGAGCTGTTTTTT
CDR3 length: 15
J gene: TRBJ2-2
clone size: few
D gene: -
V gene: TRBV6-2/TRBV6-3

CDR3 protein: CASSGSGFYNEQFF
CDR3 DNA: TGTGCCAGCAGCGGAAGCGGGTTCTACAATGAGCAGTTCTTC
CDR3 length: 14
J gene: TRBJ2-1
clone size: few
D gene: -
V gene: TRBV9

CDR3 protein: CASSLGRVNEQFF
CDR3 DNA: TGTGCCAGCAGCTTGGGCAGGGTCAATGAGCAGTTCTTC
CDR3 length: 13
J gene: TRBJ2-1
clone size: -
D gene: -
V gene: TRBV11-3

CDR3 protein: CASSLTADRAGYNEQFF
CDR3 DNA: TGTGCCAGCAGTCTAACGGCTGACAGGGCGGGGTACAATGAGCAGTTCTTC
CDR3 length: 17
J gene: TRBJ2-1
clone size: -
D gene: -
V gene: TRBV27

CDR3 protein: CASSYSPGQLDGYTF
CDR3 DNA: TGTGCCAGCAGTTACTCTCCGGGACAGCTGGATGGCTACACCTTC
CDR3 length: 15
J gene: TRBJ1-2
clone size: few
D gene: TRBD1
V gene: TRBV6-2/TRBV6-3

CDR3 protein: CASRKTGMKSLQETQYF
CDR3 DNA: TGTGCCAGCAGAAAGACAGGGATGAAATCTCTTCAAGAGACCCAGTACTTC
CDR3 length: 17
J gene: TRBJ2-5
clone size: -
D gene: TRBD1
V gene: TRBV28

CDR3 protein: CASSEGPKLFF
CDR3 DNA: TGTGCCAGCAGTGAAGGGCCGAAACTGTTTTTT
CDR3 length: 11
J gene: TRBJ1-4
clone size: once
D gene: -
V gene: TRBV2

CDR3 protein: CATSSGPYEQYF
CDR3 DNA: TGTGCCACCTCTAGCGGCCCTTACGAGCAGTACTTC
CDR3 length: 12
J gene: TRBJ2-7
clone size: -
D gene: TRBD2
V gene: TRBV27

CDR3 protein: CASSPGSNNQPQHF
CDR3 DNA: TGCGCCAGCAGCCCCGGGTCGAACAATCAGCCCCAGCATTTT
CDR3 length: 14
J gene: TRBJ1-5
clone size: -
D gene: -
V gene: TRBV5-1

CDR3 protein: CATSRDPGATNEKLFF
CDR3 DNA: TGTGCCACCAGCAGAGATCCGGGTGCAACTAATGAAAAACTGTTTTTT
CDR3 length: 16
J gene: TRBJ1-4
clone size: -
D gene: -
V gene: TRBV15

CDR3 protein: CASRAGQGTYNEQFF
CDR3 DNA: TGTGCCAGCAGGGCGGGACAGGGGACCTACAATGAGCAGTTCTTC
CDR3 length: 15
J gene: TRBJ2-1
clone size: once
D gene: TRBD1
V gene: TRBV27

CDR3 protein: CASRRTGEEKLFF
CDR3 DNA: TGTGCCAGCAGACGGACAGGGGAGGAGAAACTGTTTTTT
CDR3 length: 13
J gene: TRBJ1-4
clone size: few
D gene: TRBD1
V gene: TRBV7-6

CDR3 protein: CASSLARESNGYTF
CDR3 DNA: TGTGCCAGCAGCTTAGCGCGAGAGTCTAATGGCTACACCTTC
CDR3 length: 14
J gene: TRBJ1-2
clone size: -
D gene: -
V gene: TRBV7-2

CDR3 protein: CAISELSIRDGTGELFF
CDR3 DNA: TGTGCCATCAGTGAGTTGAGTATCCGGGATGGCACCGGGGAGCTGTTTTTT
CDR3 length: 17
J gene: TRBJ2-2
clone size: -
D gene: -
V gene: TRBV10-3

CDR3 protein: CASSLVPGGYEQYF
CDR3 DNA: TGTGCCAGCAGCTTAGTTCCGGGGGGCTACGAGCAGTACTTC
CDR3 length: 14
J gene: TRBJ2-7
clone size: -
D gene: TRBD2
V gene: TRBV7-3

CDR3 protein: CASSPGDRDNQPQHF
CDR3 DNA: TGTGCCAGCAGCCCGGGGGACAGGGACAATCAGCCCCAGCATTTT
CDR3 length: 15
J gene: TRBJ1-5
clone size: -
D gene: TRBD1
V gene: TRBV28

CDR3 protein: CATGHAGTYEQYF
CDR3 DNA: TGTGCCACCGGACATGCAGGGACCTACGAGCAGTACTTC
CDR3 length: 13
J gene: TRBJ2-7
clone size: -
D gene: -
V gene: TRBV24-1

CDR3 protein: CASSPLIADTTKSSYNEQFF
CDR3 DNA: TGTGCCAGCAGTCCCTTAATAGCGGACACCACTAAAAGCTCCTACAATGAGCAGTTCTTC
CDR3 length: 20
J gene: TRBJ2-1
clone size: -
D gene: -
V gene: TRBV28

CDR3 protein: CASFSVYEQYF
CDR3 DNA: TGTGCCAGCTTTTCTGTCTACGAGCAGTACTTC
CDR3 length: 11
J gene: TRBJ2-7
clone size: -
D gene: -
V gene: TRBV28

CDR3 protein: CASSQEEVVGTGGYEQYF
CDR3 DNA: TGCGCCAGCAGCCAAGAAGAAGTGGTGGGGACAGGGGGCTACGAGCAGTACTTC
CDR3 length: 18
J gene: TRBJ2-7
clone size: -
D gene: TRBD1
V gene: TRBV4-1

CDR3 protein: CASSLGPGETQYF
CDR3 DNA: TGTGCCAGCAGCTTAGGGCCCGGGGAGACCCAGTACTTC
CDR3 length: 13
J gene: TRBJ2-5
clone size: -
D gene: -
V gene: TRBV7-6

CDR3 protein: CASSVQGPNNSPLHF
CDR3 DNA: TGTGCCAGCAGTGTGCAGGGGCCCAATAATTCACCCCTCCACTTT
CDR3 length: 15
J gene: TRBJ1-6
clone size: -
D gene: -
V gene: TRBV2

CDR3 protein: CASSLPLSTGYSGNTIYF
CDR3 DNA: TGTGCCAGCAGTTTACCCCTCTCGACAGGGTACTCTGGAAACACCATATATTTT
CDR3 length: 18
J gene: TRBJ1-3
clone size: -
D gene: TRBD1
V gene: TRBV28

CDR3 protein: CASSQGLRGLYNEQFF
CDR3 DNA: TGTGCCAGCAGCCAAGGGCTGCGGGGCCTCTACAATGAGCAGTTCTTC
CDR3 length: 16
J gene: TRBJ2-1
clone size: -
D gene: -
V gene: TRBV14

CDR3 protein: CASSIVPGGNQPQHF
CDR3 DNA: TGTGCCAGTAGTATAGTTCCCGGGGGCAATCAGCCCCAGCATTTT
CDR3 length: 15
J gene: TRBJ1-5
clone size: once
D gene: -
V gene: TRBV19

CDR3 protein: CASSSALASSYNEQFF
CDR3 DNA: TGTGCCAGCAGTTCCGCCCTAGCTAGCTCCTACAATGAGCAGTTCTTC
CDR3 length: 16
J gene: TRBJ2-1
clone size: -
D gene: -
V gene: TRBV6-5

CDR3 protein: CASSLAVLTGSSYEQYF
CDR3 DNA: TGTGCCAGCAGCTTAGCAGTCTTGACGGGAAGCTCCTACGAGCAGTACTTC
CDR3 length: 17
J gene: TRBJ2-7
clone size: -
D gene: -
V gene: TRBV7-2

CDR3 protein: CASSRDRASSYEQYF
CDR3 DNA: TGTGCCAGCTCACGTGACAGGGCAAGCTCCTACGAGCAGTACTTC
CDR3 length: 15
J gene: TRBJ2-7
clone size: -
D gene: TRBD1
V gene: TRBV18